Listed below are T cell receptor beta chains from one sample, sequenced in a study of type 1 regulatory T cells. TCRdb re-called the reads through MiXCR, storing one row per CDR3 protein. Counted here are around 65,000 distinct CDR3 sequences, 45% to 50% occurring once; the ten biggest clones make up less than 2.5%. These receptors' targets are unknown. Sequencing input: cultured non-Tr1 T cells, either the whole culture or a sorted T cell fraction (not recorded which). The receptors originated from a human donor in good health. Each CDR3 is given with its conserved first and last residue. D genes are given only for firm matches. Rows give clone size only sometimes, using once, few, many, or a class for an expanded clone.

j_gene | abundance | d_gene | v_gene | CDR3aa | CDR3nt
TRBJ2-7 | . | TRBD1 | TRBV20-1 | CSARDPTGGMSYEQYF | TGCAGTGCTAGAGATCCGACAGGGGGCATGTCCTACGAGCAGTACTTC
TRBJ2-1 | few | . | TRBV6-2/TRBV6-3 | CASSYSRDDEQFF | TGTGCCAGCAGTTACTCGAGGGACGATGAGCAGTTCTTC
TRBJ1-1 | . | TRBD1 | TRBV7-2 | CASSLLRDRGYTEAFF | TGTGCCAGCAGCCTGCTAAGGGACAGGGGGTACACTGAAGCTTTCTTT
TRBJ2-1 | few | TRBD1 | TRBV6-1 | CASSARDSLNEQFF | TGTGCCAGCAGTGCCCGGGACAGCCTCAATGAGCAGTTCTTC
TRBJ1-6 | few | TRBD1 | TRBV7-2 | CASSLDRVRGNSPLHF | TGTGCCAGCAGTCTAGACAGGGTTAGAGGGAATTCACCCCTCCACTTT
TRBJ1-5 | . | . | TRBV3-1 | CASSRSGEPQHF | TGTGCCAGCAGCCGAAGTGGGGAACCCCAGCATTTT
TRBJ1-2 | . | . | TRBV12-3/TRBV12-4 | CASKKQGKDGYTF | TGTGCCAGCAAGAAACAGGGCAAGGATGGCTACACCTTC
TRBJ1-2 | . | . | TRBV12-3/TRBV12-4 | CASSTGHGYTF | TGTGCCAGCAGCACAGGGCATGGCTACACCTTC
TRBJ2-1 | . | TRBD2 | TRBV5-1 | CASSSTGTKGYNEQFF | TGCGCCAGCAGCTCTACCGGGACTAAAGGCTACAATGAGCAGTTCTTC
TRBJ2-2 | few | . | TRBV7-7 | CASSRDSTNTGELFF | TGTGCCAGCAGCCGAGACAGCACGAACACCGGGGAGCTGTTTTTT
TRBJ1-2 | . | TRBD1 | TRBV2 | CASSPRQGAVGYTF | TGTGCCAGCAGCCCCCGACAGGGGGCGGTTGGCTACACCTTC
TRBJ1-2 | few | . | TRBV6-6 | CASRADPRGYGYTF | TGTGCCAGCCGGGCAGACCCCCGAGGGTATGGCTACACCTTC
TRBJ2-2 | . | TRBD2 | TRBV7-8 | CASSPARRGIANTEEMFF | TGTGCCAGCAGCCCTGCCAGGCGGGGGATAGCGAACACCGAGGAGATGTTTTTT
TRBJ2-3 | . | TRBD2 | TRBV4-1 | CASSQPGLAVMDTQYF | TGCGCCAGCAGCCAACCGGGACTAGCGGTTATGGATACGCAGTATTTT
TRBJ2-3 | . | TRBD1 | TRBV5-1 | CASSPRGTETDTQYF | TGCGCCAGCAGCCCGCGAGGGACAGAGACAGATACGCAGTATTTT
TRBJ1-1 | . | . | TRBV5-6 | CASSLGALNTEAFF | TGTGCCAGCAGCTTGGGGGCATTAAACACTGAAGCTTTCTTT
TRBJ1-1 | . | . | TRBV4-1 | CASSQDDGSTKVTEAFF | TGCGCCAGCAGCCAAGATGACGGCAGTACGAAGGTCACTGAAGCTTTCTTT
TRBJ2-2 | few | TRBD2 | TRBV7-2 | CASSPAASGGTGELFF | TGTGCCAGCAGCCCAGCGGCTAGCGGGGGGACCGGGGAGCTGTTTTTT
TRBJ2-3 | . | . | TRBV11-3 | CASSLRLHPSTDTQYF | TGTGCCAGCAGCCTCCGACTACACCCTAGCACAGATACGCAGTATTTT
TRBJ1-5 | few | TRBD1 | TRBV5-1 | CASSLGTGLQPQHF | TGCGCCAGCAGCTTAGGGACAGGGCTTCAGCCCCAGCATTTT
TRBJ1-1 | . | . | TRBV2 | CASSEGGKNTEAFF | TGTGCCAGCAGTGAGGGGGGGAAGAACACTGAAGCTTTCTTT
TRBJ2-7 | . | . | TRBV29-1 | CSVEAFSRGLGSYEQYF | TGCAGCGTTGAAGCCTTTAGTCGAGGTTTGGGCTCCTACGAGCAGTACTTC
TRBJ1-6 | . | TRBD1 | TRBV7-9 | CASSLGTDNSPLHF | TGTGCCAGCAGCTTGGGGACAGATAATTCACCCCTCCACTTT
TRBJ1-6 | . | . | TRBV30 | CTWSEYGGSYNSPLHF | TGTACCTGGAGTGAGTATGGAGGCTCCTATAATTCACCCCTCCACTTT